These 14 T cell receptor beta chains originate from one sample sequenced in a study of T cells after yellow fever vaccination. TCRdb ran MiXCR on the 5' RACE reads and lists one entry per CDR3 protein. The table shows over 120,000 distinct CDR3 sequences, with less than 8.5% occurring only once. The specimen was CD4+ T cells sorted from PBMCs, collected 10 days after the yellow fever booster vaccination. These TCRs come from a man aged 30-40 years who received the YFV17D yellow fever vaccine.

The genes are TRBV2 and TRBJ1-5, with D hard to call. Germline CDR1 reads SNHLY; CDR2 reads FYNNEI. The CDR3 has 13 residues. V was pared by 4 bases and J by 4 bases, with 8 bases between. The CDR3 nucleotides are TGTGCCAGCAGTGTTTCAGTAAATCAGCCCCAGCATTTT. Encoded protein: CASSVSVNQPQHF.

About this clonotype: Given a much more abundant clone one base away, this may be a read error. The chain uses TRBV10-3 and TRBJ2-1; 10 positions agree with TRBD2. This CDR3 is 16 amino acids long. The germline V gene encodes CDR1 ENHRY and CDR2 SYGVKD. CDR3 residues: CVISDQTSGSYNEQFF. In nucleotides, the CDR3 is TGTGTCATCAGCGACCAGACTAGCGGGTCATACAATGAGCAGTTCTTC.

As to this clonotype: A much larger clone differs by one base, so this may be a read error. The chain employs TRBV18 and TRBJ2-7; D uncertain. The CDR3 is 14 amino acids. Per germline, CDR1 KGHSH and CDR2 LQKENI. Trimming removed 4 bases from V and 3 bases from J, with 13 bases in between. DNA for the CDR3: TGTGCCAGCTCACTGGGTTCCGGGCGCTACGAGCAGTACTTC. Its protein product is CASSLGSGRYEQYF.

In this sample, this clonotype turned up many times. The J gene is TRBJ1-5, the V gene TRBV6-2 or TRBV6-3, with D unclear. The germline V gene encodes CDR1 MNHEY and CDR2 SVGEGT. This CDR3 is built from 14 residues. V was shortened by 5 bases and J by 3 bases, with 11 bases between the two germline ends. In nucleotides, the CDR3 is TGTGCCAGCAGTCAACCGGGATTCAATCAGCCCCAGCATTTT. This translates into CASSQPGFNQPQHF.

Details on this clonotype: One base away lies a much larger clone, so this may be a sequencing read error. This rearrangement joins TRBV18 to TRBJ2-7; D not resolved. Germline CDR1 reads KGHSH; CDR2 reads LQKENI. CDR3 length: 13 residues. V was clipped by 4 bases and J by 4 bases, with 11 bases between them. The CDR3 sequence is CASSQPKNYEQYF. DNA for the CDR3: TGTGCCAGCTCACAGCCTAAGAATTACGAGCAGTACTTC.

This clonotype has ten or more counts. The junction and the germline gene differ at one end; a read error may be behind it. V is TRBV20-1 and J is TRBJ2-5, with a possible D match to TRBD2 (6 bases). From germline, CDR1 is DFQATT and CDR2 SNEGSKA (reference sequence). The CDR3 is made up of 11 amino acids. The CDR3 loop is CSARYDSGHCF. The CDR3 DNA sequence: TGCAGTGCTAGATATGACAGCGGGCACTGCTTC.

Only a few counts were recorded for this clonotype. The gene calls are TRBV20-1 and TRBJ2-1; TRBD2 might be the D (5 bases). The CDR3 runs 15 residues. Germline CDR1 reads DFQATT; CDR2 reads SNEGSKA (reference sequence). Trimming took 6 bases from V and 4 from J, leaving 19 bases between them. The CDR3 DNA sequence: TGCAGTGCGGCGACGCGGGCCCAAGGATACAATGAGCAGTTCTTC. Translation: CSAATRAQGYNEQFF.

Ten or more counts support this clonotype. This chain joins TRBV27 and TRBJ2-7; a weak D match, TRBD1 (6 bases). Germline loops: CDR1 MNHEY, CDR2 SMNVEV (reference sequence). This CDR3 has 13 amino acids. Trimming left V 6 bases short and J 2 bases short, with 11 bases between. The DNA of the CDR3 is TGTGCCAGCAGACTGGACAGCACCTACGAGCAGTACTTC. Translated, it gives CASRLDSTYEQYF.

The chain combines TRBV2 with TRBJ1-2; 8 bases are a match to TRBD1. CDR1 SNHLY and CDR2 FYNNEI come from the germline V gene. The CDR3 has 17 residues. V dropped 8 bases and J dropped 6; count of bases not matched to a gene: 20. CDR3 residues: CASEKGTAVGQGNGYTF. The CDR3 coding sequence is TGTGCCAGCGAGAAAGGGACAGCAGTTGGACAGGGAAATGGCTACACCTTC.

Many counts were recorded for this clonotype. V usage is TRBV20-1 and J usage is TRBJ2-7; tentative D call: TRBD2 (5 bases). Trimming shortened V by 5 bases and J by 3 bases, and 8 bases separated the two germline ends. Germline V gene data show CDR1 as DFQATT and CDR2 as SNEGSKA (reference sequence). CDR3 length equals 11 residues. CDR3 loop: CSAYSGYEQYF. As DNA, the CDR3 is TGCAGTGCTTACAGCGGCTACGAGCAGTACTTC.

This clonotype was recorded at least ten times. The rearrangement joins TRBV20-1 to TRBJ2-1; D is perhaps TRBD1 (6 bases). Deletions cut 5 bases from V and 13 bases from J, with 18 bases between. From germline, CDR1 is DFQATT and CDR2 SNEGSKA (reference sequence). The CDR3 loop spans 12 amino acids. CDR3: CSAELLQGQQFF. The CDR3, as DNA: TGCAGTGCTGAATTACTACAGGGCCAACAGTTCTTC.

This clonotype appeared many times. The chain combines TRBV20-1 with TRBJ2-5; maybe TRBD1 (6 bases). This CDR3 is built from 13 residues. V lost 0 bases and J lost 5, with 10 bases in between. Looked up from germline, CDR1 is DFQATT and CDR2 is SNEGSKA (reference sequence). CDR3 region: CSARDQGLETQYF. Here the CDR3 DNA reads TGCAGTGCTAGAGATCAGGGGTTGGAGACCCAGTACTTC.

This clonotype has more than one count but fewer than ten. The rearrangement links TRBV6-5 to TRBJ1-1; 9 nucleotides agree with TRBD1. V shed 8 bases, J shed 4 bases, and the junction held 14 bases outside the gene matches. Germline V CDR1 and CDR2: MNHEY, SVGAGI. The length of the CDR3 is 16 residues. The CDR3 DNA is TGTGCCAGCCAATTGGGGAGAGCGACAGGGGGCACTGAAGCTTTCTTT. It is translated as CASQLGRATGGTEAFF.

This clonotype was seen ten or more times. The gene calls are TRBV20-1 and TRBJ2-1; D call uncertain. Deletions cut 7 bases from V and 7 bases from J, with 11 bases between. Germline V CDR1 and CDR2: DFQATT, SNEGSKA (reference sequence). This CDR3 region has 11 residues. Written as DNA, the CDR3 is TGCAGTGTCCTCGATGTGAATGAGCAGTTCTTC. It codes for CSVLDVNEQFF.